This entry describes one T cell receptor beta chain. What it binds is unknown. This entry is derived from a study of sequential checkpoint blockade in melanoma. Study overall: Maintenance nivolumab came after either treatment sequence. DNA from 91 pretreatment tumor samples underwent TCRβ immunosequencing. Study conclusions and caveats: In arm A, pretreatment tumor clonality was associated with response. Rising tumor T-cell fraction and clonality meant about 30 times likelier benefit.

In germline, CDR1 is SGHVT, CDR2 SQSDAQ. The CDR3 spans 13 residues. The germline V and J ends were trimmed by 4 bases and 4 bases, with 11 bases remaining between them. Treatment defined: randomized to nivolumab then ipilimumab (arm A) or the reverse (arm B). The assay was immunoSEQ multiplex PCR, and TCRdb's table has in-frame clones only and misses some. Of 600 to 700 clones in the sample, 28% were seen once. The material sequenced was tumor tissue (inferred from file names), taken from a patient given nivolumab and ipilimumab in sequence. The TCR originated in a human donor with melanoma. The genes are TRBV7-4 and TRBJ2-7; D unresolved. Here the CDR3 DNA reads TGTGCCAGCAGCTCGATAGGGCCATACGAGCAGTACTTC. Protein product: CASSSIGPYEQYF.